This TCR beta chain was identified in a study of cytotoxic CD8 clonotypes in ibrutinib-treated CLL. V dropped 0 bases and J dropped 0 bases, with 9 bases sitting between them. There are 15 residues in the CDR3. The germline V gene encodes CDR1 LGHNA and CDR2 YSLEER. Here immunoSEQ multiplex PCR was the method, and the copy in TCRdb shows in-frame clones only, minus some. The data contain 250,000 to 350,000 clones, approximately 79% of them singletons. The chain has TRBV4-3 and TRBJ2-7; possible D gene TRBD2, 5 bases. The source of this sequence is a human donor with chronic lymphocytic leukemia. Here the sequenced sample was PBMCs, taken at disease progression, from a patient treated with ibrutinib. CDR3 sequence (DNA): TGCGCCAGCAGCCAAGATGGCGGGCCCTCCTACGAGCAGTACTTC. Protein: CASSQDGGPSYEQYF.